These 24 T cell receptor beta chains came from one sample sequenced in a study of T-cell reconstitution after alpha-beta-depleted transplantation in children. Unique molecular identifiers were incorporated during preparation of the TCRbeta library. TCRdb ran MiXCR on the PCR reads and lists one entry per CDR3 protein. The repertoire holds 25,000 to 30,000 distinct CDR3 sequences, with over 15% as singletons. This material consisted of PBMCs, mostly from graft donor cells, taken 60 days after TCRalphabeta/CD19-depleted stem cell transplant. These TCRs come from a male patient aged 2 to 9 who had a stem cell transplant for acute lymphoblastic leukemia, so the T cells may come from the graft donor.

CDR3: CASRSGGVPYNEQFF. CDR3 coding DNA: TGTGCCAGTAGGTCCGGAGGGGTACCCTACAATGAGCAGTTCTTC. V gene TRBV19 combines with J gene TRBJ2-1, with TRBD2 as a possible D gene (6 bases). V lost 6 bases and J lost 2, with 14 bases in between. CDR3 length: 15 residues. Germline loops: CDR1 LNHDA, CDR2 SQIVND (reference sequence).

The chain is built from TRBV20-1 and TRBJ1-1; D perhaps matches TRBD1 (5 bases). Trimming cost V 6 bases and J 1 base, with 9 bases left between them. CDR3 size: 12 residues. Germline V CDR1 and CDR2: DFQATT, SNEGSKA (reference sequence). CDR3 nucleotide sequence: TGCAGTGCCCGTGGGGGGAACACTGAAGCTTTCTTT. Protein: CSARGGNTEAFF.

This clonotype was detected only a few times. V and J are TRBV7-2 and TRBJ2-3; D is perhaps TRBD1 or TRBD2 (5 bases each). This CDR3 is 14 amino acids long. The V end lost 1 base, the J end lost 7 bases, and 12 bases lay between the germline ends. Germline CDR1 reads SGHTA; CDR2 reads FQGNSA. The CDR3 nucleotides are TGTGCCAGCAGCTTAGAACCGGGGCGGAATACGCAGTATTTT. It codes for CASSLEPGRNTQYF. Filled out from reference TRBV7-2 and TRBJ2-3, the complete variable domain reads GAGVSQSPSNKVTEKGKDVELRCDPISGHTALYWYRQSLGQGLEFLIYFQGNSAPDKSGLPSDRFSAERTGGSVSTLTIQRTQQEDSAVYLCASSLEPGRNTQYFGPGTRLTVL.

The V call is TRBV20-1, the J call TRBJ1-5; a possible D gene is TRBD1 (5 bases). The CDR3 spans 13 residues. Germline CDR1 and CDR2: DFQATT and SNEGSKA (reference sequence). V lost 6 bases, J lost 5 bases, and 14 bases lay in between. The CDR3: CSANAGRDQPQHF. As DNA, the CDR3 is TGCAGTGCCAATGCAGGGCGGGATCAGCCCCAGCATTTT.

The table lists this clonotype with many counts. The CDR3 loop is CASSPRTNTGELFF. The CDR3 DNA sequence: TGTGCCAGCAGCCCCCGAACGAACACCGGGGAGCTGTTTTTT. V gene TRBV7-2 combines with J gene TRBJ2-2; D unresolved. V gave up 5 bases and J gave up 0 bases, with 7 bases separating them. This CDR3 region has 14 residues. Germline values: CDR1 SGHTA, CDR2 FQGNSA.

The rearrangement links TRBV7-9 to TRBJ2-7, with a weak D call TRBD1 (6 bases). The V and J ends lost 4 bases and 0 bases respectively, with 16 bases between them. This CDR3 has 16 residues. Germline loops: CDR1 SEHNR, CDR2 FQNEAQ (reference sequence). CDR3 coding DNA: TGTGCCAGCAGCTCCTCGACAGGTCGCTACTCCTACGAGCAGTACGTC. Residues: CASSSSTGRYSYEQYV.

This clonotype is medium-sized in the sample. V gene TRBV6-5 combines with J gene TRBJ2-3, with TRBD2 identical over 8 bases. The CDR3 contains 17 residues. Germline CDR1 and CDR2: MNHEY and SVGAGI. J gave up 2 bases and V 1 base, and 8 bases lay outside the gene matches. The CDR3 DNA is TGTGCCAGCAGTTACTGGGCGGGGCGGGGGGCCACAGATACGCAGTATTTT. This gives the protein CASSYWAGRGATDTQYF.

This clonotype has only a few counts. V and J are TRBV28 and TRBJ2-3, with 13 bases that match TRBD2. This CDR3 contains 17 residues. With 4 bases clipped from V and 2 bases from J, the junction kept 6 bases outside the gene matches. Germline lookup yields CDR1 MDHEN and CDR2 SYDVKM. The chain's CDR3 is CASSSTSGRLFTDTQYF. For the CDR3, the DNA is TGTGCCAGCAGTTCGACTAGCGGGAGGTTGTTCACAGATACGCAGTATTTT.

This clonotype appeared many times. The chain couples TRBV10-2 to TRBJ2-2, with a possible D match to TRBD1 (6 bases). V was clipped by 8 bases and J by 6 bases, with 10 bases between them. Looked up from germline, CDR1 is WSHSY and CDR2 is SAAADI. This CDR3 has 12 amino acids. CDR3 sequence: CASQQGSGELFF. The CDR3 DNA sequence: TGCGCCAGCCAACAGGGTTCCGGGGAGCTGTTTTTT.

This clonotype was picked up many times. V usage is TRBV11-2 and J usage is TRBJ1-1; no firm D call. Trimming removed 5 bases at V and 0 bases at J, with 10 bases between. The CDR3 runs 14 residues. The germline V gene has CDR1 SGHAT and CDR2 FQNNGV. For the CDR3, the DNA is TGTGCCAGCAGCCGTGCACTCGTGAACACTGAAGCTTTCTTT. Translating it yields CASSRALVNTEAFF. Filled out from reference TRBV11-2 and TRBJ1-1, the complete variable domain reads EAGVAQSPRYKIIEKRQSVAFWCNPISGHATLYWYQQILGQGPKLLIQFQNNGVVDDSQLPKDRFSAERLKGVDSTLKIQPAKLEDSAVYLCASSRALVNTEAFFGQGTRLTVV.

There are a few counts of this clonotype. V gene TRBV7-9 combines with J gene TRBJ2-7; D remains ambiguous. The CDR3 contains 11 residues. Trimming shortened V by 3 bases and J by 3 bases, and 3 bases separated the two germline ends. Germline loops: CDR1 SEHNR, CDR2 FQNEAQ (reference sequence). The DNA of the CDR3 is TGTGCCAGCAGCTTGGTCTACGAGCAGTACTTC. Its protein product is CASSLVYEQYF.

This clonotype was recorded many times. The V and J genes are TRBV12-3 or TRBV12-4 and TRBJ2-1; no clear D gene. The CDR3 length is 14 residues. Trimming pared 3 bases from V and 9 bases from J, leaving 15 bases between. DNA of the CDR3: TGTGCCAGCAGTTTGCACCTGCGCACAGTTGAGCAGTTCTTC. Translating gives CASSLHLRTVEQFF.

J is TRBJ2-7 and V is TRBV6-4; 8 bases match TRBD1. Germline CDR1 MRHNA, CDR2 SNTAGT. V was pared by 7 bases and J by 2 bases, with 4 bases of the junction left unmatched. The CDR3 extends over 13 amino acids. CDR3 sequence (DNA): TGTGCCAGCAATACGGACAGGGCCTACGAGCAGTACTTC. This codes for CASNTDRAYEQYF.

V usage is TRBV27 and J usage is TRBJ2-3; D is possibly TRBD2 (5 bases). V was clipped by 3 bases and J by 2 bases, with 12 bases between them. Germline V CDR1 and CDR2: MNHEY, SMNVEV (reference sequence). The CDR3 extends over 15 amino acids. The CDR3 DNA follows: TGTGCCAGCAGTTTTGAGGGTTACTCCACAGATACGCAGTATTTT. It yields the protein CASSFEGYSTDTQYF.

This clonotype was seen a few times. The chain combines TRBV3-1 with TRBJ1-5; no reliable D call. From germline, CDR1 is LGHDT and CDR2 YNNKEL (reference sequence). The V end was cut by 8 bases, the J end by 5 bases, with 25 bases between. CDR3 length: 17 amino acids. The CDR3 DNA follows: TGTGCCAGCGACCACGGCCACGGGGAGATAGGGCATCAGCCCCAGCATTTT. This encodes CASDHGHGEIGHQPQHF.

V and J are TRBV3-1 and TRBJ1-2; D is unclear. CDR1 is LGHDT, CDR2 YNNKEL, per germline (reference sequence). The ends were cut back, 4 bases at V and 8 bases at J, with 14 bases in the middle. The CDR3 runs to 13 residues. In DNA form, the CDR3 reads TGTGCCAGCAGCCCCACGTATAGGGTCGGCTACACCTTC. Protein sequence: CASSPTYRVGYTF.

This clonotype was detected a few times. The V call is TRBV5-1, the J call TRBJ1-1, with a weak D call TRBD1 (6 bases). Germline V gene data show CDR1 as SGHRS and CDR2 as YFSETQ. The CDR3 extends over 15 amino acids. The ends were cut back, 0 bases at V and 1 base at J, with 10 bases in the middle. This CDR3 is CASSLVAGANTEAFF. The CDR3 region has the DNA TGCGCCAGCAGCTTGGTGGCAGGGGCGAACACTGAAGCTTTCTTT.

This clonotype was observed a few times. This rearrangement joins TRBV5-1 to TRBJ1-2, with 10 positions matching TRBD1. Germline trimming cut 2 bases from V and 8 bases from J; bases unmatched to any gene: 3. Germline values: CDR1 SGHRS, CDR2 YFSETQ. The CDR3 is made up of 13 amino acids. The CDR3 loop is CASSLRTGGGYTF. DNA for the CDR3: TGCGCCAGCAGCTTAAGGACAGGGGGGGGCTACACCTTC. Using reference TRBV5-1 and TRBJ1-2 for the parts outside the CDR3, the full variable domain is KAGVTQTPRYLIKTRGQQVTLSCSPISGHRSVSWYQQTPGQGLQFLFEYFSETQRNKGNFPGRFSGRQFSNSRSEMNVSTLELGDSALYLCASSLRTGGGYTFGSGTRLTVV.

This clonotype was counted at least ten times. V usage is TRBV7-2 and J usage is TRBJ2-1; perhaps TRBD2 as D (5 bases). Germline-derived CDR1 and CDR2 are SGHTA and FQGNSA. There are 17 residues in the CDR3. Trimming shortened V by 2 bases and J by 0 bases, and 14 bases separated the two germline ends. CDR3 DNA: TGTGCCAGCAGCTTACGTAGGCGGGCCAACTCCTACAATGAGCAGTTCTTC. Translation: CASSLRRRANSYNEQFF.

The chain joins TRBV2 to TRBJ1-2, with 7 bases matching TRBD1. The CDR3 length is 15 residues. V shed 6 bases and J 4 bases; nucleotides not matched to a gene: 11. Germline values: CDR1 SNHLY, CDR2 FYNNEI. The CDR3 DNA is TGTGCCAGCAGCGCTAACCGGGACAGTGTCTATGGCTACACCTTC. Translating it yields CASSANRDSVYGYTF.

This clonotype was seen only a few times. The CDR3 DNA follows: TGTGCCAGCAGCTTAACTAGGGATCGGAGGTACCAAGAGACCCAGTACTTC. This gives the protein CASSLTRDRRYQETQYF. The chain employs TRBV7-2 and TRBJ2-5; possible D gene TRBD2, 5 bases. V shed 2 bases and J shed 0 bases, with 16 bases lying between them. CDR1 and CDR2 (germline): SGHTA, FQGNSA. The CDR3 loop spans 17 amino acids.

This clonotype was picked up a small number of times. The chain has TRBV18 and TRBJ2-5; D is uncertain. This CDR3 comprises 12 residues. Trimming took off 5 bases at V and 0 bases at J, with 4 bases between the two ends. In germline, CDR1 is KGHSH, CDR2 LQKENI. The CDR3 region is CASSGNQETQYF. CDR3 DNA sequence: TGTGCCAGCTCAGGAAACCAAGAGACCCAGTACTTC. Looking up the rest from reference TRBV18 and TRBJ2-5 gives the full variable domain: NAGVMQNPRHLVRRRGQEARLRCSPMKGHSHVYWYRQLPEEGLKFMVYLQKENIIDESGMPKERFSAEFPKEGPSILRIQQVVRGDSAAYFCASSGNQETQYFGPGTRLLVL.

In its sample, this clonotype was seen a few times. This chain links TRBV7-9 with TRBJ1-1; a possible D gene is TRBD1 (5 bases). Trimming shortened V by 6 bases and J by 6 bases, and 17 bases separated the two germline ends. The CDR3 is made up of 14 amino acids. Germline values: CDR1 SEHNR, CDR2 FQNEAQ (reference sequence). This chain's CDR3 is CASRSTGQYAEAFF. The DNA for the CDR3 is TGTGCCAGCAGGTCCACAGGTCAATACGCTGAAGCTTTCTTT.

This clonotype has only a few counts. The chain is built from TRBV29-1 and TRBJ2-5; either TRBD1 or TRBD2 may supply D (5 bases each). This CDR3 spans 13 amino acids. V shed 4 bases and J shed 2 bases, with 11 bases lying between them. Germline V CDR1 and CDR2: SQVTM, ANQGSEA. Here the CDR3 reads CSVVWGLQETQYF. The CDR3 DNA reads TGCAGCGTTGTATGGGGGTTGCAAGAGACCCAGTACTTC.